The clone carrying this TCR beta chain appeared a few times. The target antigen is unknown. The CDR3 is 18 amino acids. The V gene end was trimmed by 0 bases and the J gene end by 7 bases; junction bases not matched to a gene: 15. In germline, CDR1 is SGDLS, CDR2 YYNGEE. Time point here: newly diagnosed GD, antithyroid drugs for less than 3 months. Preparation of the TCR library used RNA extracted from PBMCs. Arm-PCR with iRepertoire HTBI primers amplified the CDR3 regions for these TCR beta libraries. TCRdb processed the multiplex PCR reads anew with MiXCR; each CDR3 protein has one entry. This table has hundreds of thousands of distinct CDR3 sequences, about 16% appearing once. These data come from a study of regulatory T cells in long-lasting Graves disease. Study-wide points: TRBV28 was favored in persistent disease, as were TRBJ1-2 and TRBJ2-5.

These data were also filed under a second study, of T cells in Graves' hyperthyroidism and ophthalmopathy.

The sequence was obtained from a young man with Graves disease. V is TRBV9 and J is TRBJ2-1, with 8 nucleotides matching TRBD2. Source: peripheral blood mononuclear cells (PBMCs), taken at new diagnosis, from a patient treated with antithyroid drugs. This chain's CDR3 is CASSVDDRRGGRQNEQFF. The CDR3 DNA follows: TGTGCCAGCAGCGTAGATGACAGGCGAGGCGGGAGGCAGAATGAGCAGTTCTTC.